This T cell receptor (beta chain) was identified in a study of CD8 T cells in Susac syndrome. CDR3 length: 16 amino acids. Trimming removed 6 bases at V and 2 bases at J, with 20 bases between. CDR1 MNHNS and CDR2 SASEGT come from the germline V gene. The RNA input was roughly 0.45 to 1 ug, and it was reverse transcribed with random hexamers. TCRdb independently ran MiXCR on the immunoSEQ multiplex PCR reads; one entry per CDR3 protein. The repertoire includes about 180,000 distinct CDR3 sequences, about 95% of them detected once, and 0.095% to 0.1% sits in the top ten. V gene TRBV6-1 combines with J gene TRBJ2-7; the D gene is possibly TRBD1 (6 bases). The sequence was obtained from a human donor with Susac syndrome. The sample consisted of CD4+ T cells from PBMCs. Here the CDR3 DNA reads TGTGCCAGCAGACCCGCAACCGGGACAACCACCTACGAGCAGTACTTC. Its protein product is CASRPATGTTTYEQYF.